This T cell receptor beta chain stems from a study of blood T cell repertoires in COVID-19. Background on the study: T cells, B-cell-depleted T cells, or PBMCs supplied cDNA or gDNA.

Clones were sequenced by immunoSEQ multiplex PCR, and TCRdb holds only the in-frame ones, with some missing. The table shows some 26,000 clones, with about 85% occurring only once. Looked up from germline, CDR1 is MGHRA and CDR2 is YSYEKL. Deletions cut 3 bases from V and 8 bases from J, with 14 bases between. The length of the CDR3 is 14 residues. This clone showed up many times. The rearrangement links TRBV4-1 to TRBJ1-3; no firm D call. The sequence was obtained from a man aged 50 to 60 with active or convalescent COVID-19. Sequencing was done on a sample of peripheral blood. The CDR3 sequence is CASSHVNQADTIYF. The CDR3 nucleotides read TGCGCCAGCAGCCATGTTAACCAGGCCGACACCATATATTTT.